One sample yielded the 5 T cell receptor beta chains listed below, sequenced in a study of blood T cells in healthy people across ages. A second PCR of roughly 7 to 11 cycles used a sample-barcoded 5' primer and a J-beta primer mix. MiXCR, run by TCRdb on the 5' RACE reads, gives a single entry per CDR3 protein. The table lists 1 million or so distinct CDR3 sequences, over 35% of them singletons, with approximately 20% in the top ten. Material for sequencing was blood. These receptors all stem from a woman aged 55-75 years in good health.

This clonotype was counted a few times. The CDR3 DNA follows: TGCAGTGCTAACCGGGACGGTGACACCGGGGAGCTGTTTTTT. It is translated as CSANRDGDTGELFF. The chain combines TRBV20-1 with TRBJ2-2; D possibly matches TRBD1 or TRBD2 (5 bases each). V was clipped by 4 bases and J by 3 bases, with 12 bases between them. The CDR3 has 14 residues. The germline V gene has CDR1 DFQATT and CDR2 SNEGSKA (reference sequence).

The chain couples TRBV7-7 to TRBJ2-5; D is possibly TRBD1 (6 bases). V dropped 0 bases and J dropped 4 bases, with 12 bases sitting between them. The CDR3 is made up of 15 amino acids. Germline V gives CDR1 SSHAT, CDR2 FNYEAQ (reference sequence). CDR3 DNA sequence: TGTGCCAGCAGCTTAGCCACAGGGACGCCAGAGACCCAGTACTTC. Translation: CASSLATGTPETQYF.

Only a few counts were recorded for this clonotype. This chain connects TRBV5-5 to TRBJ2-5, with TRBD1 matching over 7 bases. V gave up 0 bases and J gave up 5 bases; unmatched junction bases: 4. Germline-derived CDR1 and CDR2 are SGHKS and YYEKEE (reference sequence). CDR3 length: 14 residues. CDR3 coding DNA: TGTGCCAGCAGCTTGGAGGACAGGACCGAGACCCAGTACTTC. Its translation is CASSLEDRTETQYF.

V gene TRBV9 combines with J gene TRBJ2-3, with no clear D. V lost 1 base and J lost 0, with 12 bases in between. The germline gives CDR1 SGDLS, CDR2 YYNGEE. The CDR3 contains 16 residues. The CDR3 region has the DNA TGTGCCAGCAGCGTATCCCGGGTCTGGAGCACAGATACGCAGTATTTT. Translated: CASSVSRVWSTDTQYF.

This sequence joins TRBV7-6 and TRBJ2-1; 7 bases are a match to TRBD2. V trimming: 10 bases; J trimming: 0 bases; junction bases outside the gene matches: 6. The CDR3 is 14 amino acids. Germline V gene data show CDR1 as SGHVS and CDR2 as FNYEAQ. CDR3 nucleotides: TGTGCCACCGCTAGCGGATACTCCTACAATGAGCAGTTCTTC. Its protein is CATASGYSYNEQFF.